This TCR beta chain emerged from a study of early stage breast cancer tumors. Study details: Of about 17 invasive breast tumors, about a dozen were hormone receptor-positive, HER2-negative.

Sequencing used immunoSEQ multiplex PCR; TCRdb keeps in-frame clones, though not all of them. Among some 20,000 clones listed, around 83% were seen once. The study, taken as a whole, reports: Commonly generated sequences made up most enriched TCRB sequences shared between patients.

The count of this clone is one. The target antigen is unknown. Trimming took off 0 bases at V and 6 bases at J, with 10 bases between the two ends. Germline loops: CDR1 SGHRS, CDR2 YFSETQ. The CDR3 is 14 residues long. The clonotype was recovered from a person between 65 and 80 years old with breast cancer. Sequencing was done on a sample of blood. This rearrangement joins TRBV5-1 to TRBJ2-4, with D hard to call. The CDR3 is CASSLGQVGNIQYF. The CDR3 nucleotides are TGCGCCAGCAGCTTGGGCCAGGTAGGAAACATTCAGTACTTC.